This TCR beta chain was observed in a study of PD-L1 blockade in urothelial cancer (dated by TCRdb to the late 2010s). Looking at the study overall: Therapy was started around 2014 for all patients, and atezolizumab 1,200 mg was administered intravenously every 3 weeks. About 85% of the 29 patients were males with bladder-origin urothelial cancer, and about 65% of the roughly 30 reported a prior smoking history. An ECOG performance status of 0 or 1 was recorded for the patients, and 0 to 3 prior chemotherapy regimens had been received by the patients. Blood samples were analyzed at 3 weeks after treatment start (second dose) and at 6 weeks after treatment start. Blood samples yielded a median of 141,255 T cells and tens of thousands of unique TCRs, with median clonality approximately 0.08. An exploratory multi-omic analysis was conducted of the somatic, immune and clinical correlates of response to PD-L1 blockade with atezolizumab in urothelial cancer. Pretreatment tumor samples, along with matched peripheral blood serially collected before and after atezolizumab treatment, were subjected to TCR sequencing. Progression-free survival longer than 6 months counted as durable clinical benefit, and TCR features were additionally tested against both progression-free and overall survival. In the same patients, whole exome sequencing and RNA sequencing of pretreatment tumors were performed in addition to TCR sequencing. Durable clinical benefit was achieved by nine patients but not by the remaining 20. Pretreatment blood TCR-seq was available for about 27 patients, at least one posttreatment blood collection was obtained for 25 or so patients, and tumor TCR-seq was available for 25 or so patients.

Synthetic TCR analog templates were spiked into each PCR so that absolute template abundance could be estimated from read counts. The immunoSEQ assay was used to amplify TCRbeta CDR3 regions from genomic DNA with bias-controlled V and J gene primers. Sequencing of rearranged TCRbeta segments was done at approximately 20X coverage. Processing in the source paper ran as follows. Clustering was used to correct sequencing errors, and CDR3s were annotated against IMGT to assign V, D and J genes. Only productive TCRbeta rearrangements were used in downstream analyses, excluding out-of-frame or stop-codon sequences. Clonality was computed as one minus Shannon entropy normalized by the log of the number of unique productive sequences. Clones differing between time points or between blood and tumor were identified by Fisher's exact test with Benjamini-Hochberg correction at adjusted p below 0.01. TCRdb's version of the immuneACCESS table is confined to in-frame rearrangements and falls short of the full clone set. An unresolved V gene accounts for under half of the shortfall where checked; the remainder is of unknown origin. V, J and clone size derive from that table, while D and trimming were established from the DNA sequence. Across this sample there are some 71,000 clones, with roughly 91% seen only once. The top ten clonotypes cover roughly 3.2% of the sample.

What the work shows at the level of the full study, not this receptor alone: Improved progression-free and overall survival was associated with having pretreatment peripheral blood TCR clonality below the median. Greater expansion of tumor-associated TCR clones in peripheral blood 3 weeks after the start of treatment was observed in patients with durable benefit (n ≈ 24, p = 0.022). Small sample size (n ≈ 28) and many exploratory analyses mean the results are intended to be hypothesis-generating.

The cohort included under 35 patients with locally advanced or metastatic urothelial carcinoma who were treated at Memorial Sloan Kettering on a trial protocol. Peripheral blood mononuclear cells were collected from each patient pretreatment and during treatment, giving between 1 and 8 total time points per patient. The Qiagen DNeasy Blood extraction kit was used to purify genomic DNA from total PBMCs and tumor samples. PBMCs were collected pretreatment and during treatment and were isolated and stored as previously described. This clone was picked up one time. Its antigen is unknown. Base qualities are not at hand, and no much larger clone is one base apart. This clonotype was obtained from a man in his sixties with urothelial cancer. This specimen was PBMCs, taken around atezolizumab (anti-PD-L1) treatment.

The CDR3 reads CASSNSGTSNTEAFF. The nucleotide sequence is TGCGCCAGCAGTAATTCAGGAACATCGAACACTGAAGCTTTCTTT. The sequence joins TRBV5-1 to TRBJ1-1; confidence is insufficient to name the D gene. Including cysteine and phenylalanine, the CDR3 has 15 amino acids. Kept here is only the CDR3 DNA, which spans 45 bases and is read in frame from base 1. Trimming takes 5 bases from V and 1 base from J, and the germline ends sit 15 bases apart. The germline V gene sets CDR1 to SGHRS and CDR2 to YFSETQ.